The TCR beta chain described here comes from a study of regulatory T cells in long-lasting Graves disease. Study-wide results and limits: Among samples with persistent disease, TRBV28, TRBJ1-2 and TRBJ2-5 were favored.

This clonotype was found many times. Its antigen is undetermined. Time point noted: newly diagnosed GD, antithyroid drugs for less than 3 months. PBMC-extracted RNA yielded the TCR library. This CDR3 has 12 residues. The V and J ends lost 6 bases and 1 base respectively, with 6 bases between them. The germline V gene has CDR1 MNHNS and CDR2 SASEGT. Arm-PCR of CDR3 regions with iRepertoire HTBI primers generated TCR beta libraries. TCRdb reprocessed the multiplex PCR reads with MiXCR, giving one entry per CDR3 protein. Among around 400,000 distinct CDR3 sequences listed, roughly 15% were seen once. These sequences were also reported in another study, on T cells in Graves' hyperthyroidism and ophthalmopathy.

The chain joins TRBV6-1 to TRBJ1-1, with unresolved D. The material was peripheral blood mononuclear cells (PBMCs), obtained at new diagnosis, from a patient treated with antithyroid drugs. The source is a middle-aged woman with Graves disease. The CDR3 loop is CASRVPNTEAFF. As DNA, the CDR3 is TGTGCCAGCAGAGTCCCGAACACTGAAGCTTTCTTT.